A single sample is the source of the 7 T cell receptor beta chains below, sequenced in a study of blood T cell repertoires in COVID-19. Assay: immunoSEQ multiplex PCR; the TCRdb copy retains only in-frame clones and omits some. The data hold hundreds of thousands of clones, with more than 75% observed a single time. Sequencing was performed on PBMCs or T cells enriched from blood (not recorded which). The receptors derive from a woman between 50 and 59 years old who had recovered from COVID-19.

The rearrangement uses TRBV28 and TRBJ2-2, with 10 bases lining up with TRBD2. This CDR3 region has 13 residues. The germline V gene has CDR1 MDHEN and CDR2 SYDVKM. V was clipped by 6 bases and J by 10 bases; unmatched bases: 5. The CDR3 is CASRTGTSVELFF. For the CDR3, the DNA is TGTGCCAGCAGAACCGGGACTAGCGTGGAGCTGTTTTTT.

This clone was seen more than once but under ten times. CDR3 sequence (DNA): TGCAGTGCTAGTGGGTCAGGGAGGGCCCGCTACGAGCAGTACTTC. This sequence encodes CSASGSGRARYEQYF. The chain has TRBV20-1 and TRBJ2-7; TRBD2 aligns across 7 bases. J was trimmed by 3 bases and V by 3 bases; bases with no gene match: 11. The CDR3 covers 15 residues. In germline, CDR1 is DFQATT, CDR2 SNEGSKA (reference sequence).

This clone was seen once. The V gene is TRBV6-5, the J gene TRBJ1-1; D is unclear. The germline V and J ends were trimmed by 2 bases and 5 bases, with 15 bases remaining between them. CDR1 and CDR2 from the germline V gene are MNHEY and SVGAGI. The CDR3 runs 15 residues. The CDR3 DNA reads TGTGCCAGCAGTTACCGACACGTGGCGGGAACTGAAGCTTTCTTT. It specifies CASSYRHVAGTEAFF.

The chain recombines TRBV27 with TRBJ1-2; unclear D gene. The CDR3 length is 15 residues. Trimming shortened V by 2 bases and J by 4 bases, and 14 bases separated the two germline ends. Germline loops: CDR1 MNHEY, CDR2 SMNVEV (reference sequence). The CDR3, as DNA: TGTGCCAGCAGTTTAAGTATAGAGGGAACCTATGGCTACACCTTC. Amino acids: CASSLSIEGTYGYTF.

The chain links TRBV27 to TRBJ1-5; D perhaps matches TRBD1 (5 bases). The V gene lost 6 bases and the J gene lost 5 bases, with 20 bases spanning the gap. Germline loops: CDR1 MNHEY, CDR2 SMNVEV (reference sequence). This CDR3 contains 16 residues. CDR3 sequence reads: CASRHIWGGDHQPQHF. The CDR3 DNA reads TGTGCCAGCAGACACATCTGGGGAGGGGACCATCAGCCCCAGCATTTT.

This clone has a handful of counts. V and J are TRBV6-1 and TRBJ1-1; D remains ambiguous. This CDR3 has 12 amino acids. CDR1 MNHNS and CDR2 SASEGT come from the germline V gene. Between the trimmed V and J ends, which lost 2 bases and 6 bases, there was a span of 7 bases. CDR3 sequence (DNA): TGTGCCAGCAGTGAAATGGCATCTGAAGCTTTCTTT. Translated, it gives CASSEMASEAFF.

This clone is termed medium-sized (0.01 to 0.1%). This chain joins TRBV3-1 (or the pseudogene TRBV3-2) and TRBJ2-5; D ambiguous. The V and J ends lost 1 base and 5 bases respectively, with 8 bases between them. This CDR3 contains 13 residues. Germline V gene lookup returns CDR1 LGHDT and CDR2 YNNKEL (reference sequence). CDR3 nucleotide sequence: TGTGCCAGCAGCCAAGGCCCCAGTGAGACCCAGTACTTC. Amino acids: CASSQGPSETQYF.